A single sample is the source of the 22 T cell receptor beta chains below, sequenced in a study of cytomegalovirus exposure and HLA in healthy donors. The primer mix had 60 Vbeta and 13 Jbeta primers. The table came from immunoSEQ multiplex PCR; TCRdb's copy has only in-frame clones and leaves some out. Among more than 30,000 clones, roughly 74% were seen once, and the ten largest hold approximately 6%. The sample comprised PBMCs. The receptors were sampled from a man younger than 40 in good health and CMV-seronegative.

The chain is built from TRBV25-1 and TRBJ2-1; 7 bases are shared with TRBD2. The CDR3 contains 12 residues. Per germline, CDR1 MGHDK and CDR2 SYGVNS. Losses at the gene ends were 7 bases for V and 9 bases for J; bases not matched to a gene: 6. The CDR3, as DNA: TGTGCCAGCACCAGCGGGGCCGGTGAGCAGTTCTTC. It yields the protein CASTSGAGEQFF.

This chain links TRBV19 with TRBJ2-2, with 8 positions matching TRBD1. Germline V gives CDR1 LNHDA, CDR2 SQIVND (reference sequence). The V gene end was trimmed by 6 bases and the J gene end by 10 bases; junction bases not matched to a gene: 13. The CDR3 runs 15 residues. CDR3 amino acids: CASRLTGETSVELFF. CDR3 coding DNA: TGTGCCAGTAGGTTGACAGGGGAAACTTCGGTGGAGCTGTTTTTT.

The genes are TRBV4-2 and TRBJ1-6, with TRBD1 matching over 12 bases. The CDR3 spans 22 residues. CDR1 is LGHNA and CDR2 is YNFKEQ in the germline V gene. The V and J ends lost 2 bases and 10 bases, in that order; junction bases with no gene match: 24. CDR3 sequence reads: CASSQMTPGTGGTGGRESPLHF. DNA of the CDR3: TGTGCCAGCAGCCAAATGACACCCGGGACAGGGGGCACGGGGGGAAGAGAATCACCCCTCCACTTT.

The rearrangement uses TRBV10-2 and TRBJ1-5; TRBD1 agrees at 7 bases. The junction had 8 bases not matched to a gene; V was cut back by 0 bases and J by 6 bases. CDR1 and CDR2 (germline): WSHSY, SAAADI. This CDR3 comprises 16 residues. CDR3 sequence (DNA): TGCGCCAGCAGTGAGTCCGGGACAGCGCCCTCTCAGCCCCAGCATTTT. Protein product: CASSESGTAPSQPQHF.

CDR3 protein: CASQQGHGYTF. For the CDR3, the DNA is TGTGCCAGTCAACAGGGCCATGGCTACACCTTC. The chain has TRBV6-1 and TRBJ1-2; D is possibly TRBD1 (6 bases). The germline gives CDR1 MNHNS, CDR2 SASEGT. With 9 bases removed from V and 6 bases from J, the gap between germline ends came to 11 bases. The CDR3 is 11 residues long.

This clone was counted a single time. The chain uses TRBV25-1 and TRBJ1-4, with 11 bases that match TRBD1. V dropped 6 bases and J dropped 11; count of bases not matched to a gene: 8. Germline V gives CDR1 MGHDK, CDR2 SYGVNS. This CDR3 comprises 14 residues. The CDR3 DNA is TGTGCCAGCAGCCCCGGACAGGGGGCGCAGAAACTGTTTTTT. Its protein product is CASSPGQGAQKLFF.

The rearrangement uses TRBV7-2 and TRBJ2-1; a weak D match, TRBD2 (5 bases). The CDR3 is 15 amino acids. V was shortened by 5 bases and J by 4 bases, with 15 bases between the two germline ends. CDR1 SGHTA and CDR2 FQGNSA come from the germline V gene. CDR3: CASSTERETYNEQFF. The CDR3 DNA sequence: TGTGCCAGCAGCACGGAGAGGGAGACATACAATGAGCAGTTCTTC.

This chain joins TRBV5-1 and TRBJ1-2; TRBD1 matches 10 bases. Germline V gives CDR1 SGHRS, CDR2 YFSETQ. This CDR3 is 16 amino acids long. The junction had 15 bases not matched to a gene; V was cut back by 4 bases and J by 9 bases. DNA of the CDR3: TGCGCCAGCAGCCTACTTGGAGACGGGACAGGGGTCAGCTACACCTTC. The encoded protein is CASSLLGDGTGVSYTF.

This chain connects TRBV28 to TRBJ1-5; D might be TRBD1 (6 bases). V shed 6 bases and J shed 4 bases, with 16 bases lying between them. The germline gives CDR1 MDHEN, CDR2 SYDVKM. The CDR3 has 15 residues. For the CDR3, the DNA is TGTGCCAGCAGGAAACACGGGACACCGAATCAGCCCCAGCATTTT. Amino acid sequence: CASRKHGTPNQPQHF. Full variable domain (remainder filled in from reference TRBV28 and TRBJ1-5): DVKVTQSSRYLVKRTGEKVFLECVQDMDHENMFWYRQDPGLGLRLIYFSYDVKMKEKGDIPEGYSVSREKKERFSLILESASTNQTSMYLCASRKHGTPNQPQHFGDGTRLSIL.

The chain employs TRBV6-5 and TRBJ2-1, with 14 bases lining up with TRBD2. The CDR3 runs to 16 residues. J lost 9 bases, V lost 4 bases, and 8 bases had no gene match. Looked up from germline, CDR1 is MNHEY and CDR2 is SVGAGI. The CDR3 DNA follows: TGTGCCAGCAGTTCCCCCGGACTAGCGGGAGGACGTGAGCAGTTCTTC. Residues: CASSSPGLAGGREQFF.

The chain has TRBV6-1 and TRBJ2-4; D is undetermined. V was cut by 3 bases and J by 0 bases, with 6 bases left in between. Germline V lookup: CDR1 MNHNS, CDR2 SASEGT. The CDR3 extends over 14 amino acids. DNA for the CDR3: TGTGCCAGCAGTGATCCTATAGCCAAAAACATTCAGTACTTC. Its protein is CASSDPIAKNIQYF.

This chain uses TRBV7-9 with TRBJ1-4, with TRBD1 identical over 10 bases. Germline V gene data show CDR1 as SEHNR and CDR2 as FQNEAQ (reference sequence). Trimming removed 1 base from V and 5 bases from J; junction bases left unmatched: 10. The CDR3 is 18 amino acids. The CDR3 region is CASSLGAVGTGENEKLFF. Here the CDR3 DNA reads TGTGCCAGCAGCTTAGGCGCGGTCGGGACAGGGGAAAATGAAAAACTGTTTTTT.

The chain links TRBV7-6 to TRBJ2-5; TRBD2 matches 8 bases. The CDR3 contains 15 residues. The V and J ends lost 6 bases and 4 bases, in that order; junction bases with no gene match: 10. Germline CDR1 is SGHVS and CDR2 is FNYEAQ. CDR3 region: CASRGTRGGRETQYF. CDR3 nucleotides: TGTGCCAGCAGGGGGACCCGGGGGGGCCGAGAGACCCAGTACTTC.

This clone was seen more than once but under ten times. The rearrangement joins TRBV7-9 to TRBJ1-3, with D perhaps TRBD1 (5 bases). The V gene's germline CDR1 is SEHNR and CDR2 FQNEAQ (reference sequence). V lost 4 bases and J 0 bases, leaving 10 bases between the germline ends. The CDR3 is made up of 15 amino acids. This CDR3 is CASSSSTGSGNTIYF. CDR3 sequence (DNA): TGTGCCAGCAGCTCATCCACAGGCTCTGGAAACACCATATATTTT. Filled out from reference TRBV7-9 and TRBJ1-3, the complete variable domain reads DTGVSQNPRHKITKRGQNVTFRCDPISEHNRLYWYRQTLGQGPEFLTYFQNEAQLEKSRLLSDRFSAERPKGSFSTLEIQRTEQGDSAMYLCASSSSTGSGNTIYFGEGSWLTVV.

The chain has TRBV6-1 and TRBJ1-2, with a possible D match to TRBD1 (5 bases). With 7 bases removed from V and 6 bases from J, the gap between germline ends came to 9 bases. Germline lookup yields CDR1 MNHNS and CDR2 SASEGT. CDR3 size: 11 residues. The CDR3, as DNA: TGTGCCAGCAACCAGGGCCATGGCTACACCTTC. Protein: CASNQGHGYTF.

The chain carries TRBV19 and TRBJ2-1, with 8 bases lining up with TRBD2. Germline CDR1 LNHDA, CDR2 SQIVND (reference sequence). The junction had 8 bases not matched to a gene; V was cut back by 5 bases and J by 5 bases. The length of the CDR3 is 15 residues. The CDR3 nucleotides read TGTGCCAGTAGTTTCAGGACTAGCAGTCACAATGAGCAGTTCTTC. Its translation: CASSFRTSSHNEQFF.

The gene calls are TRBV6-1 and TRBJ2-7; 7 positions match TRBD1. The CDR3 has 15 amino acids. The V segment lost 3 bases and the J segment 2 bases; nucleotides outside the gene matches: 7. CDR1 and CDR2 (germline): MNHNS, SASEGT. The CDR3 region has the DNA TGTGCCAGCAGTGAGCCGGGACAGCTGGCCTACGAGCAGTACTTC. This codes for CASSEPGQLAYEQYF.

The chain couples TRBV5-1 to TRBJ1-6; 9 bases match TRBD1. The V gene end was trimmed by 0 bases and the J gene end by 1 base; junction bases not matched to a gene: 14. CDR3 length: 21 residues. Looked up from germline, CDR1 is SGHRS and CDR2 is YFSETQ. Here the CDR3 reads CASSLAGSGTGFGSYNSPLHF. CDR3 coding DNA: TGCGCCAGCAGCTTGGCCGGGTCGGGGACAGGGTTTGGTTCCTATAATTCACCCCTCCACTTT.

Concerning this clone: A much larger clone lies a single base off, so this may be a read error. The CDR3 loop reads CTSSRLGTENQPQHF. In DNA form, the CDR3 reads TGTACCAGCAGTCGCCTGGGGACAGAAAATCAGCCCCAGCATTTT. This sequence joins TRBV6-6 and TRBJ1-5; 7 nucleotides line up with TRBD1. Germline CDR1 and CDR2: MNHNY and SVGAGI (reference sequence). This CDR3 region has 15 residues.

The chain links TRBV6-1 to TRBJ2-7, with D tentatively TRBD2 (7 bases). Germline V gene sequence: CDR1 MNHNS, CDR2 SASEGT. V lost 4 bases and J 2 bases, leaving 21 bases between the germline ends. CDR3 length: 17 amino acids. This chain's CDR3 is CASSVERGHRTTYEQYF. DNA for the CDR3: TGTGCCAGCAGTGTTGAGCGGGGACACCGGACCACCTACGAGCAGTACTTC.

This clone showed up just a few times. This chain connects TRBV6-1 to TRBJ1-1; weak D call: TRBD1 (5 bases). Between the trimmed V and J ends, which lost 1 base and 10 bases, there was a span of 13 bases. This CDR3 has 13 residues. Germline V CDR1 and CDR2: MNHNS, SASEGT. In DNA, the CDR3 is TGTGCCAGCAGTGAAGAGGGGCCGGATAGAGCTTTCTTT. Residues: CASSEEGPDRAFF.

The chain joins TRBV4-3 to TRBJ2-7; 9 bases are shared with TRBD1. There are 13 residues in the CDR3. The germline CDR1 and CDR2 sequences are LGHNA and YSLEER. Unmatched junction bases numbered 1, after V lost 1 base and J lost 6 bases. CDR3 sequence: CASSQGQGGEQYF. CDR3 in DNA: TGCGCCAGCAGCCAAGGACAGGGGGGCGAGCAGTACTTC.